This TCR beta chain was sequenced during a study of blood T cell repertoires in COVID-19. Study-wide context: From T cells, B-cell-depleted T cells, or PBMCs came the material, which was cDNA or gDNA.

Recovered Cohort 3 donors showed two negative PCRs, clearance, or symptom resolution. This clone was seen more than once but under ten times. The CDR3 extends over 15 amino acids. The V gene's germline CDR1 is SGHNT and CDR2 YYREEE (reference sequence). V was pared by 0 bases and J by 10 bases, with 9 bases of the junction left unmatched. Per the original methods: Nucleated cell counts were estimated from reference gene primer amplification. Here immunoSEQ multiplex PCR was the method, and the copy in TCRdb shows in-frame clones only, minus some. Clone size and the V and J calls come from that table; the DNA yielded D and trimming. This sample has some 120,000 clones; under 85% occur once, and the top ten carry under 20%.

The chain couples TRBV5-4 to TRBJ2-1; 8 bases fit TRBD1. Source material: PBMCs or T cells enriched from blood (not recorded which). The sequence derives from a man aged 30 to 39 who had recovered from COVID-19. The CDR3 protein is CASSLDGQGNLEQFF. The CDR3 DNA follows: TGTGCCAGCAGCTTGGATGGACAGGGAAATCTAGAGCAGTTCTTC. The whole variable domain, remainder taken from reference TRBV5-4 and TRBJ2-1, is ETGVTQSPTHLIKTRGQQVTLRCSSQSGHNTVSWYQQALGQGPQFIFQYYREEENGRGNFPPRFSGLQFPNYSSELNVNALELDDSALYLCASSLDGQGNLEQFFGPGTRLTVL.